This TCR beta chain was captured in a study of CD4 T cells in relation to SARS-CoV-2 and coronaviruses. CDR1 and CDR2 (germline): SGDLS, YYNGEE. With 0 bases clipped from V and 1 base from J, the junction kept 6 bases outside the gene matches. The CDR3 consists of 16 residues. Some clones are missing from TCRdb's copy, which holds only in-frame ones; the method was immunoSEQ multiplex PCR. Of about 23,000 clones detected, approximately 82% appear once; the ten largest clones hold 29%. CD4+ T cells from unexposed donors were obtained before the COVID-19 pandemic (2011-2018). The cells were cultured for 10 days before CD4+ T cells were isolated. Remarks on this clone: Its antigen remains unidentified.

The TCR sequence derives from a human donor in good health. This chain joins TRBV9 and TRBJ2-7, with 8 bases lining up with TRBD2. Sequencing was done on a sample of CD4+ T cells from PBMCs, cultured in vitro. The CDR3 protein is CASSVEVAGKSYEQYF. The DNA for the CDR3 is TGTGCCAGCAGCGTAGAAGTAGCGGGGAAGTCCTACGAGCAGTACTTC.